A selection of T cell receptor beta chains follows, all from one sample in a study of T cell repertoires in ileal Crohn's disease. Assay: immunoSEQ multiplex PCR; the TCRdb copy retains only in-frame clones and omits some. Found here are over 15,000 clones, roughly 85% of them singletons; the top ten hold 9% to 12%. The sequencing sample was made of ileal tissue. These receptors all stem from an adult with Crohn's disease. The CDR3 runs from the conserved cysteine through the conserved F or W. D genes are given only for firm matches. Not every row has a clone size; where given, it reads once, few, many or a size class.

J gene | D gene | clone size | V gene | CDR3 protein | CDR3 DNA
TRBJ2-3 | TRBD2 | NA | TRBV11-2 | CASSLDLGGGQDTQYF | TGTGCCAGCAGCTTAGATCTGGGCGGGGGGCAAGATACGCAGTATTTT
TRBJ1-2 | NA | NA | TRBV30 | CTGSSSGGYTF | TGTACAGGGTCCTCATCGGGGGGCTACACCTTC
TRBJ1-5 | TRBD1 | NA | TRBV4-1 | CASSPRGQRADRPQHF | TGCGCCAGCAGCCCCAGGGGGCAAAGGGCAGATCGGCCCCAGCATTTT
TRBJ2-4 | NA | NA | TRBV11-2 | CASSRTTASKNIQYF | TGTGCCAGCAGCCGCACGACAGCTAGCAAAAACATTCAGTACTTC
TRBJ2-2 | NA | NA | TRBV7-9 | CASSLFTGYTGELFF | TGTGCCAGCAGCTTATTCACAGGGTACACCGGGGAGCTGTTTTTT
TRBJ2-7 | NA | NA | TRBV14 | CASSQAHYEQYF | TGTGCCAGCAGCCAAGCCCACTACGAGCAGTACTTC
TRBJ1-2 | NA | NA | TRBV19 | CASSIAKSGQYGYTF | TGTGCCAGTAGTATAGCCAAATCGGGACAATATGGCTACACCTTC
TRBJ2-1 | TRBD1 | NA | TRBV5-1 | CASTVGTDYNEQFF | TGCGCCAGCACGGTTGGGACAGATTACAATGAGCAGTTCTTC
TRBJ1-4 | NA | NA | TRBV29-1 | CSAAGATNEKLFF | TGCAGCGCTGCGGGGGCAACTAATGAAAAACTGTTTTTT
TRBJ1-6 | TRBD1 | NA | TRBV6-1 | CASSGLTGSSYNSPLHF | TGTGCCAGCAGTGGGTTGACAGGGAGCTCCTATAATTCACCCCTCCACTTT
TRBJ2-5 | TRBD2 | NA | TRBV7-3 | CASSQRAGVGETQYF | TGTGCCAGCAGCCAGAGAGCGGGGGTAGGAGAGACCCAGTACTTC
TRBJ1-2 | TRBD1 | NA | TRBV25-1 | CASSPPGQGAGGYTF | TGTGCCAGCAGTCCTCCGGGACAGGGGGCGGGCGGCTACACCTTC
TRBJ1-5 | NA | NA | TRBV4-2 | CASSRQAGDSNQPQHF | TGTGCCAGCAGCCGACAGGCGGGGGATAGCAATCAGCCCCAGCATTTT
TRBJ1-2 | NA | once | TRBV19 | CASSMAGGSDYGYTF | TGTGCCAGTAGTATGGCGGGAGGGTCGGACTATGGCTACACCTTC
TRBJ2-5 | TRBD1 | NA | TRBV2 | CASSFQDRGRLGPVETQYF | TGTGCCAGCAGTTTCCAGGACAGGGGAAGGCTGGGGCCTGTAGAGACCCAGTACTTC
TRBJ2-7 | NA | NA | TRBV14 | CASSQDVGLSYEQYF | TGTGCCAGCAGCCAAGATGTGGGCCTCTCCTACGAGCAGTACTTC
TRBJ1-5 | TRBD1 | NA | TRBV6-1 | CASTPEGAGQPQHF | TGTGCCAGCACCCCCGAGGGGGCCGGGCAGCCCCAGCATTTT
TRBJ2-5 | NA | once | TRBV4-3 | CASSHTVGVQETQYF | TGCGCCAGCAGCCACACTGTGGGCGTCCAAGAGACCCAGTACTTC
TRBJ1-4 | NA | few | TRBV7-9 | CASSPPANEKLFF | TGTGCCAGCAGCCCCCCGGCTAATGAAAAACTGTTTTTT
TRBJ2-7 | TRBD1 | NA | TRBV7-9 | CASSLLTGAYEQYF | TGTGCCAGCAGCTTGTTGACAGGGGCCTACGAGCAGTACTTC
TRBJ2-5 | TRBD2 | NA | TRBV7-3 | CASSQGLGGETQYF | TGTGCCAGCAGTCAGGGACTAGGAGGGGAGACCCAGTACTTC
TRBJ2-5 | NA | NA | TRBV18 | CASSPAGRQETQYF | TGTGCCAGCTCACCAGCGGGGCGACAAGAGACCCAGTACTTC
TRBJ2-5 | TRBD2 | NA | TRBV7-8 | CASSLDRLAGQETQYF | TGTGCCAGCAGCTTAGATCGGTTAGCGGGGCAAGAGACCCAGTACTTC
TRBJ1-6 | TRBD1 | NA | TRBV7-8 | CASSLAGQGGSPLHF | TGTGCCAGCAGCTTAGCGGGACAGGGGGGGTCACCCCTCCACTTT
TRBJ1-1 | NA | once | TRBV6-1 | CASSEGAGGRMNTEAFF | TGTGCCAGCAGTGAAGGAGCGGGGGGCAGAATGAACACTGAAGCTTTCTTT
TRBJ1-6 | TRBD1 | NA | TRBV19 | CATTWDRVYNSPLHF | TGTGCCACAACATGGGACAGGGTCTACAATTCACCCCTCCACTTT
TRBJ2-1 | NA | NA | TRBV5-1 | CASSLGTSYDEQFF | TGCGCCAGCAGCTTGGGGACTTCCTACGATGAGCAGTTCTTC
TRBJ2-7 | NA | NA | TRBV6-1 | CASSGYSGSPYEQYF | TGTGCCAGCAGTGGTTATAGCGGTTCTCCCTACGAGCAGTACTTC
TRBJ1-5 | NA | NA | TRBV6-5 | CASSKTGPQPQHF | TGTGCCAGCAGCAAAACAGGTCCTCAGCCCCAGCATTTT
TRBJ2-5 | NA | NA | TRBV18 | CASSTGGQKETQYF | TGTGCCAGCTCAACGGGTGGACAGAAAGAGACCCAGTACTTC
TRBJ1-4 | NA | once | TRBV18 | CASSPGPRGEKLFF | TGTGCCAGCTCCCCGGGTCCTAGGGGGGAAAAACTGTTTTTT
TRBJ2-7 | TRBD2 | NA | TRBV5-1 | CASRTAGGVYEQYF | TGCGCCAGCAGGACGGCGGGGGGGGTCTACGAGCAGTACTTC
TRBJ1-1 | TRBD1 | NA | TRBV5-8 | CASSFKTGTTEAFF | TGTGCCAGCAGCTTCAAGACAGGGACCACTGAAGCTTTCTTT
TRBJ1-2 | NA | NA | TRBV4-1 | CASSQDVDSYGYTF | TGCGCCAGCAGCCAAGATGTGGACTCCTATGGCTACACCTTC
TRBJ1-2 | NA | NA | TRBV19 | CASSMGVGRPYGYTF | TGTGCCAGTAGTATGGGTGTGGGGAGACCCTATGGCTACACCTTC
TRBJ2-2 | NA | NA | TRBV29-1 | CSVEAGSDTGELFF | TGCAGCGTTGAAGCGGGTAGTGACACCGGGGAGCTGTTTTTT
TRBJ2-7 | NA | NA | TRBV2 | CASSETRDTSYEQYF | TGTGCCAGCAGTGAAACCCGAGACACTTCCTACGAGCAGTACTTC
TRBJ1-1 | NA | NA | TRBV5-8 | CASSLDIQKAFF | TGTGCCAGCAGCTTGGACATCCAAAAAGCTTTCTTT
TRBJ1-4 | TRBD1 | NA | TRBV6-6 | CASRSGQGGEKLFF | TGTGCCAGCAGATCGGGACAGGGAGGTGAAAAACTGTTTTTT
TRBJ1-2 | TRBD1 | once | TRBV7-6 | CASSLIGGEAIGYTF | TGTGCCAGCAGCTTAATAGGGGGCGAGGCTATTGGCTACACCTTC
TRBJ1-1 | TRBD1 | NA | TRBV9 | CASSFGQGALNTEAFF | TGTGCCAGCAGCTTCGGACAGGGGGCGCTGAACACTGAAGCTTTCTTT
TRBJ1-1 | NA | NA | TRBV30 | CAWRRGNTEAFF | TGTGCCTGGAGGAGAGGGAACACTGAAGCTTTCTTT
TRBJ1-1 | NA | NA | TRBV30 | CAWGGLRNTEAFF | TGTGCCTGGGGGGGACTTCGGAACACTGAAGCTTTCTTT
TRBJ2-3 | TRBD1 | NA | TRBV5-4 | CASSSDRGRDTQYF | TGTGCCAGCAGCTCGGACAGGGGGCGAGATACGCAGTATTTT
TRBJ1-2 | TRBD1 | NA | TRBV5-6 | CASSPRDRFFSGYGYTF | TGTGCCAGCAGCCCTCGGGACAGGTTCTTTAGTGGGTATGGCTACACCTTC
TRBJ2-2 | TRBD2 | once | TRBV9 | CASSQPSGAGELFF | TGTGCCAGCAGCCAACCGAGCGGGGCGGGGGAGCTGTTTTTT
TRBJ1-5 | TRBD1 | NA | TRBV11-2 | CASSSGTGRSNQPQHF | TGTGCCAGCAGCTCGGGGACAGGGAGAAGCAATCAGCCCCAGCATTTT
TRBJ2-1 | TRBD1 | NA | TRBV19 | CASSFGQGDEQFF | TGTGCCAGTAGTTTCGGACAGGGCGATGAGCAGTTCTTC
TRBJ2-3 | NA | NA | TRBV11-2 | CASRPRGYGTDTQYF | TGTGCCAGCAGGCCACGCGGTTACGGCACAGATACGCAGTATTTT
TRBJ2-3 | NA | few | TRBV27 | CASSLILSGTPDTQYF | TGTGCCAGCAGTTTAATCCTGTCCGGGACACCAGATACGCAGTATTTT
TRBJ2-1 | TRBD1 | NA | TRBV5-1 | CASSPTQGTGQDEQFF | TGCGCCAGCAGCCCGACTCAGGGGACAGGTCAGGATGAGCAGTTCTTC
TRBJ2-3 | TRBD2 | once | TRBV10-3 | CAISLTSGGRTDTQYF | TGTGCCATCAGTCTGACTAGCGGGGGGCGTACAGATACGCAGTATTTT